This TCR beta chain is drawn from a study of CD8+ T cells in alopecia areata. Study-level points and caveats: Sequence data from scalp samples additionally include resident alphabeta T cells of normal skin.

In the case of this clone: What it recognizes is unknown.

TCR sequencing used cDNA made by reverse transcription of extracted RNA. Using immunoSEQ multiplex PCR, the repertoire was profiled, and TCRdb retains in-frame clones only, with some absent. The sample includes approximately 150,000 clones, roughly half of them seen just once. The CDR3 contains 16 residues. V lost 0 bases, J lost 1 base, and 4 bases stayed unmatched. Looked up from germline, CDR1 is SGDLS and CDR2 is YYNGEE. This material consisted of CD4+ T cells sorted from blood, taken at week 0. This chain uses TRBV9 with TRBJ2-5, with TRBD2 matching over 9 bases. The sequence came from a human donor with alopecia areata. CDR3 in amino acids: CASSVGAGGGQETQYF. DNA for the CDR3: TGTGCCAGCAGCGTAGGGGCGGGAGGGGGCCAAGAGACCCAGTACTTC.